This TCR beta chain stems from a study of blood T cell repertoires in COVID-19. Sequenced by immunoSEQ multiplex PCR; TCRdb stores in-frame clones only, minus some. The sample lists 150,000 to 200,000 clones; around 80% were seen once. V dropped 0 bases and J dropped 10; count of bases not matched to a gene: 16. CDR3 size: 17 residues. Germline V gene sequence: CDR1 SGHRS, CDR2 YFSETQ. This receptor was taken from a woman aged 60-75 years who had recovered from COVID-19. The rearrangement links TRBV5-1 to TRBJ2-1; 7 nucleotides align to TRBD2. The sample taken for sequencing was PBMCs or T cells enriched from blood (not recorded which). CDR3 DNA sequence: TGCGCCAGCAGCTTGGGCATCGGGGGAGGGACTTCTGACGAGCAGTTCTTC. This translates into CASSLGIGGGTSDEQFF.